This T cell receptor beta chain was documented in a study of shared clonotypes between healthy human individuals. Sequencing was performed with immunoSEQ multiplex PCR; in TCRdb, only in-frame clones are kept and a portion is missing. The repertoire consists of roughly 2 million clones, with around 95% occurring once and the leading ten covering roughly 0.13%. Germline CDR1 reads SGHTA; CDR2 reads FQGNSA. The V and J ends lost 5 bases and 13 bases, in that order; junction bases with no gene match: 10. CDR3 length: 13 amino acids. About this clone itself: Antigen specificity is unknown.

The study's findings and limits: The study found about 5% of naive CD4 clonotypes shared across four donors. The four-donor shared clonotypes exceeded non-shared clonotypes in generation probability, with non-shared ones scoring lower.

Source material: naive CD4+ T cells sorted from blood. Specified subset: CD45RA+ positively selected. The chain recombines TRBV7-2 with TRBJ2-1; 8 nucleotides match TRBD2. The TCR sequence derives from a man younger than 35 in good health. The CDR3 DNA reads as TGTGCCAGCAGCAAAGCCGGGGGGGAGGGACAGTTCTTC. Translated: CASSKAGGEGQFF.